This TCR beta chain was observed in a study of T cells in Graves' hyperthyroidism and ophthalmopathy. Notes on the study in general: Researchers found most expanded thyroid clonotypes above 0.001 in blood as well.

This clonotype has more than one count but fewer than ten. Its specificity is unknown. Exclusion criteria comprised uncontrolled infection, other autoimmune disease, pregnancy or lactation. The CDR3 totals 16 residues. Germline V gives CDR1 MGHRA, CDR2 YSYEKL. The V and J ends lost 4 bases and 5 bases respectively, with 18 bases between them. Amplification targeted TCR beta CDR3 regions from RNA transcripts. RT-PCR in the first round (using the HTBI primer set) targeted the TCR CDR3. One entry per CDR3 protein, called by TCRdb with MiXCR from the multiplex PCR reads. Of a few hundred thousand distinct CDR3 sequences listed, 15% to 20% are singletons.

The sequenced sample consisted of blood. The J gene is TRBJ1-5, the V gene TRBV4-1; D might be TRBD1 (5 bases). The sequence was obtained from a woman aged 50 to 65 with Graves' hyperthyroidism. The CDR3 here is CASSRGGRARDQPQHF. In DNA, the CDR3 is TGCGCCAGCAGCCGGGGCGGCAGAGCCAGGGATCAGCCCCAGCATTTT.